The 13 T cell receptor beta chains presented below share a single source sample, sequenced in a study of low-dose radiotherapy and immunotherapy resistance in tumors. The time point here: after trial treatment. Sample treatment: LDRT plus nivolumab, ipilimumab, low-dose cyclophosphamide and aspirin (RACIN trial). TRAV- and TRBV-specific primers, spanning alpha and beta chains, primed first-strand cDNA. Amplification, which lasted 15 to 20 PCR cycles, used a constant-region primer and V-primer adapter to amplify TCRs. From the reads, TCRdb called clonotypes with MiXCR, one entry per CDR3 protein. The sample consists of 75,000 to 95,000 distinct CDR3 sequences, roughly 19% of them appearing once. Here the sequenced sample was PBMCs, taken after low-dose radiotherapy plus immunotherapy. These receptor sequences come from a female donor with ovarian cancer.

This clonotype was counted many times. In nucleotides, the CDR3 is TGTGCCAGTAGTAGGACTAGCGGGATGAACACCGGGGAGCTGTTTTTT. This gives the protein CASSRTSGMNTGELFF. The chain combines TRBV19 with TRBJ2-2, with 12 nucleotides matching TRBD2. With V trimmed by 4 bases and J by 1 base, 1 base remained unmatched. CDR1 is LNHDA, CDR2 SQIVND, per germline (reference sequence). The CDR3 loop spans 16 amino acids.

This clonotype was recorded many times. V and J are TRBV5-1 and TRBJ2-1; TRBD2 matches at 9 bases. CDR3 size: 16 residues. V lost 4 bases, J lost 2 bases, and 7 bases stayed unmatched. Germline V gives CDR1 SGHRS, CDR2 YFSETQ. The chain's CDR3 is CASSQGGGGTYNEQFF. CDR3 DNA: TGCGCCAGCAGCCAGGGCGGGGGGGGAACCTACAATGAGCAGTTCTTC. Combining the CDR3 with reference TRBV5-1 and TRBJ2-1 gives the whole variable domain KAGVTQTPRYLIKTRGQQVTLSCSPISGHRSVSWYQQTPGQGLQFLFEYFSETQRNKGNFPGRFSGRQFSNSRSEMNVSTLELGDSALYLCASSQGGGGTYNEQFFGPGTRLTVL.

This clonotype occurred many times. The chain couples TRBV2 to TRBJ1-2, with a possible D match to TRBD1 (6 bases). The germline gives CDR1 SNHLY, CDR2 FYNNEI. The V end was cut by 4 bases, the J end by 5 bases, with 11 bases between. The CDR3 covers 13 residues. The CDR3 loop reads CASSGRGRYGYTF. CDR3 coding DNA: TGTGCCAGCAGTGGCAGGGGCCGGTATGGCTACACCTTC.

This clonotype was observed many times. The rearrangement links TRBV18 to TRBJ2-7; D might be TRBD2 (6 bases). V dropped 5 bases and J dropped 5 bases, with 25 bases sitting between them. The CDR3 has 17 residues. CDR1 KGHSH and CDR2 LQKENI come from the germline V gene. Here the CDR3 reads CASSSTREVGSFNEQYF. DNA for the CDR3: TGTGCCAGCTCATCGACCAGGGAGGTAGGGTCATTCAACGAGCAGTACTTC.

This clonotype has at least ten counts. The genes are TRBV7-2 and TRBJ2-1; D tentatively fits TRBD1 or TRBD2 (6 bases each). V shed 2 bases and J shed 9 bases, with 14 bases lying between them. The CDR3 has 14 amino acids. From germline, CDR1 is SGHTA and CDR2 FQGNSA. The CDR3: CASSLSGGGSEQFF. The CDR3 nucleotides read TGTGCCAGCAGCTTATCCGGGGGCGGCAGTGAGCAGTTCTTC.

This clonotype was detected many times. The rearrangement links TRBV9 to TRBJ2-1; D gene uncertain. Germline V gene lookup returns CDR1 SGDLS and CDR2 YYNGEE. The CDR3 is made up of 15 amino acids. V gave up 0 bases and J gave up 3 bases, with 10 bases separating them. The CDR3 region has the DNA TGTGCCAGCAGCGTAGAAGGGTTATACTACAATGAGCAGTTCTTC. It translates to CASSVEGLYYNEQFF.

This clonotype appeared many times. The junction and the germline gene differ at one end; a read error may be behind it. The rearrangement links TRBV4-1 to TRBJ1-5; D might be TRBD1 (5 bases). The CDR3 covers 13 residues. Looked up from germline, CDR1 is MGHRA and CDR2 is YSYEKL. CDR3 nucleotides: TGCGCCAGCAGCCAAACAACCCGGGACCTCCGATATTTT. Its translation: CASSQTTRDLRYF.

Ten or more counts support this clonotype. The V call is TRBV28, the J call TRBJ1-5; 8 bases agree with TRBD1. Germline V CDR1 and CDR2: MDHEN, SYDVKM. After removal of 5 bases from V and 5 bases from J, the junction contained 2 bases not matched to a gene. The CDR3 consists of 13 residues. The CDR3 loop reads CASSGQGHQPQHF. In nucleotides, the CDR3 is TGTGCCAGCAGTGGACAGGGACATCAGCCCCAGCATTTT.

This clonotype was seen ten or more times. The chain employs TRBV29-1 and TRBJ2-7, with 10 bases aligning to TRBD2. This CDR3 is 14 amino acids long. Germline loops: CDR1 SQVTM, CDR2 ANQGSEA. The V and J ends lost 4 bases and 3 bases, in that order; junction bases with no gene match: 6. The CDR3 nucleotides are TGCAGCGTTGCCCGAGCGGGAGGGCTCTACGAGCAGTACTTC. Protein product: CSVARAGGLYEQYF.

The chain uses TRBV7-9 and TRBJ2-1; 7 bases map to TRBD2. This CDR3 spans 16 amino acids. V was clipped by 5 bases and J by 0 bases; unmatched bases: 7. Germline CDR1 reads SEHNR; CDR2 reads FQNEAQ (reference sequence). CDR3 amino acids: CASSPLAASSYNEQFF. CDR3 bases: TGTGCCAGCAGCCCGCTAGCGGCGAGCTCCTACAATGAGCAGTTCTTC.

In this sample, this clonotype turned up many times. The J gene is TRBJ2-1, the V gene TRBV5-4; D gene unclear. Germline V lookup: CDR1 SGHNT, CDR2 YYREEE (reference sequence). This CDR3 is built from 14 residues. V was shortened by 0 bases and J by 5 bases, with 9 bases between the two germline ends. The CDR3 sequence: CASSLEARNNEQFF. In nucleotides, the CDR3 is TGTGCCAGCAGCTTGGAGGCCAGAAACAATGAGCAGTTCTTC.

This clonotype has a count of ten or more. The V and J genes are TRBV5-1 and TRBJ2-3; 9 bases are shared with TRBD1. The CDR3 spans 16 residues. Germline V gene lookup returns CDR1 SGHRS and CDR2 YFSETQ. V lost 3 bases to trimming and J lost 5 bases; unmatched junction nucleotides: 10. The CDR3: CASSSDRGELVDTQYF. DNA of the CDR3: TGCGCCAGCAGCTCGGACAGGGGAGAGCTAGTAGATACGCAGTATTTT.

This clonotype has ten or more counts. The rearrangement uses TRBV6-6 and TRBJ2-6; D is perhaps TRBD1 or TRBD2 (5 bases each). The CDR3 totals 17 residues. V lost 5 bases to trimming and J lost 0 bases, with 14 bases between them. CDR1 is MNHNY and CDR2 is SVGAGI in the germline V gene (reference sequence). The CDR3 loop is CASSPGTGSSGANVLTF. The CDR3 region has the DNA TGTGCCAGCAGTCCGGGGACGGGCAGCTCTGGGGCCAACGTCCTGACTTTC.